A single sample gave rise to the 25 T cell receptor beta chains below, sequenced in a study of T cells in Graves' hyperthyroidism and ophthalmopathy. Amplified TCR beta CDR3 regions came from RNA transcripts. TCR CDR3 regions were first amplified by RT-PCR with HTBI primers. TCRdb redid the calling of the multiplex PCR reads with MiXCR, one entry per CDR3 protein. The sample carries approximately 330,000 distinct CDR3 sequences, over 20% recorded once. Sequenced sample: blood. The receptors shown here come from a woman in her forties or fifties with Graves' hyperthyroidism.

This clonotype has at least ten counts. This chain connects TRBV7-2 to TRBJ1-2, with D perhaps TRBD1 (5 bases). The CDR3 totals 16 residues. The germline V gene has CDR1 SGHTA and CDR2 FQGNSA. The ends were cut back, 4 bases at V and 5 bases at J, with 20 bases in the middle. The chain's CDR3 is CASSSPGREGSYGYTF. The CDR3 DNA is TGTGCCAGCAGCTCCCCGGGCCGGGAGGGGAGTTATGGCTACACCTTC.

This clonotype has a handful of counts. DNA of the CDR3: TGTGCCAGCTCACAAAAGCGCATCTCCTACGAGCAGTACTTC. Protein sequence: CASSQKRISYEQYF. The V and J genes are TRBV18 and TRBJ2-7; D is uncertain. CDR1 is KGHSH and CDR2 is LQKENI in the germline V gene. This CDR3 comprises 14 residues. V dropped 4 bases and J dropped 0 bases, with 10 bases sitting between them.

This clonotype appeared many times. The V call is TRBV15, the J call TRBJ1-2; no firm D call. Germline CDR1 LNHNV, CDR2 YYDKDF (reference sequence). V gave up 1 base and J gave up 8 bases, with 8 bases separating them. CDR3 length: 12 amino acids. CDR3: CATSRVAEGYTF. The DNA of the CDR3 is TGTGCCACCAGCAGAGTAGCGGAGGGCTACACCTTC.

This clonotype was recorded a few times. CDR3 in amino acids: CASSPGHAISYNEQFF. Written as DNA, the CDR3 is TGTGCCAGCAGCCCGGGACACGCTATCTCCTACAATGAGCAGTTCTTC. This sequence joins TRBV5-5 and TRBJ2-1; the D gene is possibly TRBD1 (6 bases). There are 16 residues in the CDR3. The V end lost 4 bases, the J end lost 0 bases, and 14 bases lay between the germline ends. From germline, CDR1 is SGHKS and CDR2 YYEKEE (reference sequence).

The V gene is TRBV7-9, the J gene TRBJ2-3; D not resolved. This CDR3 spans 11 amino acids. Germline V gene data show CDR1 as SEHNR and CDR2 as FQNEAQ (reference sequence). V was clipped by 10 bases and J by 1 base, with 6 bases between them. In nucleotides, the CDR3 is TGTGCCACGACTCGCACAGATACGCAGTATTTT. This encodes CATTRTDTQYF. The whole variable domain, filled in from reference TRBV7-9 and TRBJ2-3, reads DTGVSQNPRHKITKRGQNVTFRCDPISEHNRLYWYRQTLGQGPEFLTYFQNEAQLEKSRLLSDRFSAERPKGSFSTLEIQRTEQGDSAMYLCATTRTDTQYFGPGTRLTVL.

This clonotype was seen more than once but under ten times. This chain uses TRBV3-1 with TRBJ2-5; 8 bases are a match to TRBD1. After removal of 1 base from V and 7 bases from J, the junction contained 8 bases not matched to a gene. Germline lookup yields CDR1 LGHDT and CDR2 YNNKEL (reference sequence). The CDR3 is 15 residues long. The CDR3 nucleotides read TGTGCCAGCAGCCAAGCCAGGGGGCGGACAGGGACCCAGTACTTC. It specifies CASSQARGRTGTQYF.

A note on this clonotype: This clone may be a read error of a much larger clone one base away. The J gene is TRBJ2-7, the V gene TRBV5-1; 9 nucleotides align to TRBD1. This CDR3 has 14 amino acids. CDR1 is SGHRS, CDR2 YFSETQ, per germline. As DNA, the CDR3 is TGCACCAGCGGGACAGGGCAGAGCTCCTACGAGCAGTACTTC. Its protein is CTSGTGQSSYEQYF.

This clonotype has only a few counts. The gene calls are TRBV27 and TRBJ2-2, with D possibly being TRBD1 (6 bases). The CDR3 has 15 amino acids. Germline-derived CDR1 and CDR2 are MNHEY and SMNVEV (reference sequence). Trimming removed 0 bases at V and 5 bases at J, with 10 bases between. The CDR3 DNA follows: TGTGCCAGCAGTTTATCTAACGGACAGACCGGGGAGCTGTTTTTT. Translation gives CASSLSNGQTGELFF.

This clonotype was seen at least ten times. The chain recombines TRBV10-3 with TRBJ1-5; maybe TRBD1 (5 bases). The CDR3 sequence is 15 residues long. Trimming shortened V by 3 bases and J by 3 bases, and 12 bases separated the two germline ends. From germline, CDR1 is ENHRY and CDR2 SYGVKD. CDR3 coding DNA: TGTGCCATCAGTGAAGGGGTAGTGGACAATCAGCCCCAGCATTTT. Translating gives CAISEGVVDNQPQHF.

This clonotype was found many times. CDR3 loop: CSARTGLDEQFF. The CDR3 DNA reads as TGCAGTGCTAGAACTGGGTTGGATGAGCAGTTCTTC. This chain joins TRBV20-1 and TRBJ2-1, with no clear D. Trimming shortened V by 2 bases and J by 8 bases, and 10 bases separated the two germline ends. The germline CDR1 and CDR2 sequences are DFQATT and SNEGSKA (reference sequence). The CDR3 spans 12 residues.

The table lists this clonotype with many counts. The chain links TRBV2 to TRBJ1-4; 7 positions agree with TRBD1. The junction had 11 bases not matched to a gene; V was cut back by 6 bases and J by 7 bases. Germline loops: CDR1 SNHLY, CDR2 FYNNEI. The CDR3 loop spans 15 amino acids. The CDR3 DNA is TGTGCCAGCAGCAACCAACAGGGGACCGGTGAAAAACTGTTTTTT. Amino acid sequence: CASSNQQGTGEKLFF. The variable domain in full, with the rest retrieved from reference TRBV2 and TRBJ1-4, is EPEVTQTPSHQVTQMGQEVILRCVPISNHLYFYWYRQILGQKVEFLVSFYNNEISEKSEIFDDQFSVERPDGSNFTLKIRSTKLEDSAMYFCASSNQQGTGEKLFFGSGTQLSVL.

This clonotype was picked up a small number of times. The chain's CDR3 is CASSSSGQGARDGELFF. In DNA form, the CDR3 reads TGTGCCAGCAGTTCCTCGGGACAGGGGGCGCGGGACGGGGAGCTGTTTTTT. The genes are TRBV27 and TRBJ2-2, with 12 bases that match TRBD1. The ends lost 4 bases at V and 7 bases at J; junction bases unmatched: 10. The germline V gene encodes CDR1 MNHEY and CDR2 SMNVEV (reference sequence). The CDR3 runs to 17 residues.

This clonotype was recorded at least ten times. CDR3 nucleotide sequence: TGTGCCAGCAGTTTAGGAGGCGGATCAAATGAAAAACTGTTTTTT. Protein: CASSLGGGSNEKLFF. The chain uses TRBV12-3 or TRBV12-4 and TRBJ1-4, with D uncertain. Trimming removed 1 base from V and 5 bases from J, with 11 bases in between. The CDR3 totals 15 residues.

The table lists this clonotype with a count of one. This rearrangement joins TRBV11-2 to TRBJ2-5; 10 bases are shared with TRBD2. The CDR3 contains 15 residues. Germline CDR1 and CDR2: SGHAT and FQNNGV. The V segment lost 2 bases and the J segment 5 bases; nucleotides outside the gene matches: 5. The CDR3 region has the DNA TGTGCCAGCAGCTTACAAGCGGGGGGGCAGGAGACCCAGTACTTC. This gives the protein CASSLQAGGQETQYF. The variable domain in full, with the rest retrieved from reference TRBV11-2 and TRBJ2-5, is EAGVAQSPRYKIIEKRQSVAFWCNPISGHATLYWYQQILGQGPKLLIQFQNNGVVDDSQLPKDRFSAERLKGVDSTLKIQPAKLEDSAVYLCASSLQAGGQETQYFGPGTRLLVL.

The chain employs TRBV20-1 and TRBJ1-2; possibly TRBD1 for D (5 bases). CDR3 length: 14 amino acids. The V gene lost 0 bases and the J gene lost 7 bases, with 15 bases spanning the gap. Germline lookup yields CDR1 DFQATT and CDR2 SNEGSKA (reference sequence). In DNA, the CDR3 is TGCAGTGCTAGAGACGGCAGGGCTGGTGGTGGCTACACCTTC. Translated, it gives CSARDGRAGGGYTF.

This clonotype came up many times. The chain has TRBV20-1 and TRBJ2-3, with 9 positions matching TRBD2. The germline CDR1 and CDR2 sequences are DFQATT and SNEGSKA (reference sequence). V lost 3 bases, J lost 5 bases, and 0 bases stayed unmatched. This CDR3 spans 12 amino acids. CDR3 region: CSASSGGDTQYF. CDR3 in DNA: TGCAGTGCTAGTAGCGGGGGAGATACGCAGTATTTT.

This clonotype was picked up many times. The chain employs TRBV20-1 and TRBJ2-5; the match to TRBD1 covers 10 bases. The CDR3 sequence is 16 residues long. Germline CDR1 and CDR2: DFQATT and SNEGSKA (reference sequence). After removal of 3 bases from V and 2 bases from J, the junction contained 9 bases not matched to a gene. This CDR3 reads CSARTLDRGWQETQYF. CDR3 bases: TGCAGTGCTAGGACCTTGGACAGGGGGTGGCAAGAGACCCAGTACTTC.

The chain combines TRBV12-5 with TRBJ1-1; 7 bases fit TRBD1. The germline CDR1 and CDR2 sequences are LGHNT and FRNRAP. The CDR3 is made up of 17 amino acids. V shed 0 bases and J 3 bases; nucleotides not matched to a gene: 10. CDR3 in amino acids: CASGLVLGGAWDTEAFF. In DNA form, the CDR3 reads TGTGCTAGTGGTTTGGTACTAGGGGGCGCATGGGACACTGAAGCTTTCTTT. The full variable domain, rest sourced from reference TRBV12-5 and TRBJ1-1, is DARVTQTPRHKVTEMGQEVTMRCQPILGHNTVFWYRQTMMQGLELLAYFRNRAPLDDSGMPKDRFSAEMPDATLATLKIQPSEPRDSAVYFCASGLVLGGAWDTEAFFGQGTRLTVV.

This chain connects TRBV6-1 to TRBJ1-1, with 8 bases aligning to TRBD1. Losses at the gene ends were 7 bases for V and 4 bases for J; bases not matched to a gene: 8. Germline V gene sequence: CDR1 MNHNS, CDR2 SASEGT. The CDR3 runs 14 residues. The CDR3 bases are TGTGCCAGCACCTCGACAGGGGCGTTCACTGAAGCTTTCTTT. It is translated as CASTSTGAFTEAFF.

This clonotype was recorded a few times. In DNA, the CDR3 is TGTGCCAGCAGCGTAGCCCCTCGCGGAAACACCATATATTTT. This translates into CASSVAPRGNTIYF. V is TRBV9 and J is TRBJ1-3; D not certain. Looked up from germline, CDR1 is SGDLS and CDR2 is YYNGEE. Trimming shortened V by 0 bases and J by 4 bases, and 8 bases separated the two germline ends. The CDR3 contains 14 residues.

Ten or more counts support this clonotype. This chain uses TRBV28 with TRBJ2-2; 10 nucleotides agree with TRBD1. Germline CDR1 MDHEN, CDR2 SYDVKM. The CDR3 is 19 residues long. The trim removed 7 bases at V and 6 bases at J, leaving 20 bases unmatched. The CDR3 sequence is CASTLPGGGTGAVSGELFF. CDR3 nucleotides: TGTGCCAGCACCCTTCCCGGTGGGGGGACAGGGGCGGTCTCCGGGGAGCTGTTTTTT.

This clonotype was seen many times. The rearrangement links TRBV28 to TRBJ2-7, with D uncertain. CDR3 length equals 14 residues. The V gene's germline CDR1 is MDHEN and CDR2 SYDVKM. Trimming left V 3 bases short and J 7 bases short, with 16 bases between. The CDR3 bases are TGTGCCAGCAGTTTCCGGACCAGCCTCCGGGAGCAGTACTTC. It specifies CASSFRTSLREQYF.

This chain links TRBV28 with TRBJ1-2, with 8 bases fitting TRBD1. CDR3 size: 13 residues. In germline, CDR1 is MDHEN, CDR2 SYDVKM. Trimming removed 9 bases from V and 6 bases from J; junction bases left unmatched: 9. CDR3 sequence reads: CASTGQGANGYTF. Here the CDR3 DNA reads TGTGCCAGTACCGGGCAGGGGGCCAATGGCTACACCTTC.

V usage is TRBV30 and J usage is TRBJ2-1; D remains unclear. CDR1 GTSNPN and CDR2 SVGIG come from the germline V gene (reference sequence). The V end was cut by 5 bases, the J end by 6 bases, with 11 bases between. The CDR3 spans 12 residues. CDR3 sequence reads: CAWGPTINEQFF. CDR3 nucleotide sequence: TGTGCCTGGGGGCCGACCATCAATGAGCAGTTCTTC.

This clonotype was detected a few times. V gene TRBV4-2 combines with J gene TRBJ2-2, with D perhaps TRBD2 (7 bases). CDR3 length equals 15 residues. V dropped 1 base and J dropped 7 bases, with 13 bases sitting between them. In germline, CDR1 is LGHNA, CDR2 YNFKEQ. The CDR3 DNA is TGTGCCAGCAGCCAAGGGGGGGGGCGCGGCGGGGAGCTGTTTTTT. It translates to CASSQGGGRGGELFF.